These 7 T cell receptor beta chains originate from one sample sequenced in a study of T cell changes during pregnancy in multiple sclerosis. Libraries were prepared by immunoSEQ multiplex PCR; TCRdb keeps only in-frame clonotypes and omits some of them. The sample shows about 93,000 clones, approximately 92% of them seen only once. This specimen was peripheral blood, taken after pregnancy. Source of these receptors: a female donor with multiple sclerosis, enrolled in a pregnancy study.

The rearrangement links TRBV7-6 to TRBJ2-3; D is perhaps TRBD1 (6 bases). This CDR3 contains 17 residues. Germline V gives CDR1 SGHVS, CDR2 FNYEAQ. V lost 5 bases, J lost 1 base, and 19 bases lay in between. The CDR3 sequence: CASSPGRGYVGTDTQYF. In DNA, the CDR3 is TGTGCCAGCAGCCCCGGTAGGGGGTACGTAGGCACAGATACGCAGTATTTT.

The chain combines TRBV5-6 with TRBJ1-3; unclear D gene. CDR1 and CDR2 from the germline V gene are SGHDT and YYEEEE. Trimming stripped 9 bases from V and 1 base from J, with 8 bases between. CDR3 length: 12 residues. CDR3 DNA sequence: TGTGCCACCCACGGGTCTGGAAACACCATATATTTT. Translation: CATHGSGNTIYF.

J is TRBJ2-5 and V is TRBV9; 9 nucleotides match TRBD2. Germline V gene lookup returns CDR1 SGDLS and CDR2 YYNGEE. The CDR3 sequence is 14 residues long. Trimming took 3 bases from V and 5 from J; bases not matched to a gene: 5. The CDR3 DNA sequence: TGTGCCAGCAGCGCCGGACTAGCGAAGGAGACCCAGTACTTC. It codes for CASSAGLAKETQYF.

This chain links TRBV19 with TRBJ2-3, with D maybe TRBD1 (5 bases). Germline CDR1 LNHDA, CDR2 SQIVND (reference sequence). V lost 7 bases, J lost 2 bases, and 10 bases lay in between. The CDR3 spans 13 residues. The CDR3 here is CASKFRDTDTQYF. The DNA of the CDR3 is TGTGCCAGTAAATTCAGGGACACAGATACGCAGTATTTT.

The chain is built from TRBV25-1 and TRBJ2-1, with a weak D call TRBD2 (7 bases). This CDR3 has 15 residues. Trimming cost V 7 bases and J 3 bases, with 16 bases left between them. Germline values: CDR1 MGHDK, CDR2 SYGVNS. The DNA for the CDR3 is TGTGCCAGCACAGGGGCGGGAGCCTTCTACAATGAGCAGTTCTTC. It encodes CASTGAGAFYNEQFF.

The CDR3 DNA follows: TGCAGCGTGTTACAGGGGGCCCACTATGGCTACACCTTC. It is translated as CSVLQGAHYGYTF. The chain employs TRBV29-1 and TRBJ1-2; TRBD1 matches at 9 bases. The CDR3 covers 13 residues. The V segment lost 6 bases and the J segment 3 bases; nucleotides outside the gene matches: 5. The germline V gene encodes CDR1 SQVTM and CDR2 ANQGSEA.

The gene calls are TRBV18 and TRBJ1-2; 7 bases match TRBD1. The CDR3 spans 14 residues. V shed 2 bases, J shed 4 bases, and the junction held 4 bases outside the gene matches. Germline V CDR1 and CDR2: KGHSH, LQKENI. CDR3 in DNA: TGTGCCAGCTCACCAAGACAGGGAACCTATGGCTACACCTTC. Translating it yields CASSPRQGTYGYTF.